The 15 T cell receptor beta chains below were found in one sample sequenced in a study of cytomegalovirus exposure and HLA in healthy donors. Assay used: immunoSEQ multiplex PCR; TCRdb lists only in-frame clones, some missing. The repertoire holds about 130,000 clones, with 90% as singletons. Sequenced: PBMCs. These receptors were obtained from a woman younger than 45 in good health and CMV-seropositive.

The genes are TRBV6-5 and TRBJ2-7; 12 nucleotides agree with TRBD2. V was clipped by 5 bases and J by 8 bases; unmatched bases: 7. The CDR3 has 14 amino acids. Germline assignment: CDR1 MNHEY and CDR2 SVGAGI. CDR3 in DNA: TGTGCCAGCAGTCTCCGACTAGCGGGAGATAAGCAGTACTTC. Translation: CASSLRLAGDKQYF.

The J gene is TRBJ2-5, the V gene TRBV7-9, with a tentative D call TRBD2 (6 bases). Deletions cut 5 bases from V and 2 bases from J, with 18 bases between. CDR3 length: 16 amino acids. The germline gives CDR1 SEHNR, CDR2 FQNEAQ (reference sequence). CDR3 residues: CASSPGKGSGQETQYF. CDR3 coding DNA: TGTGCCAGCAGCCCCGGGAAAGGTAGCGGACAAGAGACCCAGTACTTC.

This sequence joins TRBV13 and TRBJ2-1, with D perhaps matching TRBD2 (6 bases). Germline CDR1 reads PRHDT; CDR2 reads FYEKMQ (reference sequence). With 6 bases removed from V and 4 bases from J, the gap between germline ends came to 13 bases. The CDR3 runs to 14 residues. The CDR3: CASRTGLGYNEQFF. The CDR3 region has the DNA TGTGCCAGCAGAACGGGACTGGGATACAATGAGCAGTTCTTC.

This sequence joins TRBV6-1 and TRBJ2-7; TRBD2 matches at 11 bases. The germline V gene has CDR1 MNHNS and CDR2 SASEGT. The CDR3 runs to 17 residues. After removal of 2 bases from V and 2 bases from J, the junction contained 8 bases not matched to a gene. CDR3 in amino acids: CASSETRLAGYTYEQYF. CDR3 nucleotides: TGTGCCAGCAGTGAAACTCGACTAGCGGGATACACCTACGAGCAGTACTTC.

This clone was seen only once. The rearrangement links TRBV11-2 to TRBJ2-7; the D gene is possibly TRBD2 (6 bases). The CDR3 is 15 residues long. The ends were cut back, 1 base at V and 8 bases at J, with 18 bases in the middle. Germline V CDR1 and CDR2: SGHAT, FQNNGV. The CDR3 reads CASSLGAGNLRKQYF. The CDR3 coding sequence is TGTGCCAGCAGCTTAGGTGCGGGGAACCTACGAAAGCAGTACTTC.

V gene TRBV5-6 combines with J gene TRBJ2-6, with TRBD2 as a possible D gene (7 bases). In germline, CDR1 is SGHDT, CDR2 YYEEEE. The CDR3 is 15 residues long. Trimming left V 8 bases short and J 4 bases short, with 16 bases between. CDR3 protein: CASRLRGAGANVLTF. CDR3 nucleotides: TGTGCCAGTCGCCTCCGGGGGGCAGGGGCCAACGTCCTGACTTTC.

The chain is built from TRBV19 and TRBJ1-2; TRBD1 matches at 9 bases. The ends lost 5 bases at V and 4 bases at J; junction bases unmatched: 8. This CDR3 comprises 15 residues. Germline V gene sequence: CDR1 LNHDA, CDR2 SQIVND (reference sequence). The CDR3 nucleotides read TGTGCCAGTAGTTTCCGGGACAGGGACCTCTATGGCTACACCTTC. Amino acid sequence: CASSFRDRDLYGYTF. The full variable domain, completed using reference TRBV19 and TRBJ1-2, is DGGITQSPKYLFRKEGQNVTLSCEQNLNHDAMYWYRQDPGQGLRLIYYSQIVNDFQKGDIAEGYSVSREKKESFPLTVTSAQKNPTAFYLCASSFRDRDLYGYTFGSGTRLTVV.

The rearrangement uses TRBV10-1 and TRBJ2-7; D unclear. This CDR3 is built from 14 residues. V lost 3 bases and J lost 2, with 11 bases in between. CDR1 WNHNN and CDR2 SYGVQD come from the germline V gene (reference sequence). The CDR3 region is CASSDVRYTYEQYF. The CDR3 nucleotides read TGCGCCAGCAGTGACGTCCGTTACACCTACGAGCAGTACTTC.

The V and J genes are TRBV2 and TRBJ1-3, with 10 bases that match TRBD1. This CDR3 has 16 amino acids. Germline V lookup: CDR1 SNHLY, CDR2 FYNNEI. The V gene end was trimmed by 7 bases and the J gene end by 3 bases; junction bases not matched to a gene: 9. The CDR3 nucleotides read TGTGCCAGCAACGGCCGGGACAGGGGTAGTGGAAACACCATATATTTT. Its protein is CASNGRDRGSGNTIYF. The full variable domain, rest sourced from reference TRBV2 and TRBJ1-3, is EPEVTQTPSHQVTQMGQEVILRCVPISNHLYFYWYRQILGQKVEFLVSFYNNEISEKSEIFDDQFSVERPDGSNFTLKIRSTKLEDSAMYFCASNGRDRGSGNTIYFGEGSWLTVV.

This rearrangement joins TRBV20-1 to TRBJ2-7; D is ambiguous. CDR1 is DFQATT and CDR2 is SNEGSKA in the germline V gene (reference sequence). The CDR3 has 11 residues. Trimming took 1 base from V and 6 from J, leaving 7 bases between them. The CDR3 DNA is TGCAGTGCTAGAGGGTCGGGCGAGCAGTACTTC. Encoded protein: CSARGSGEQYF.

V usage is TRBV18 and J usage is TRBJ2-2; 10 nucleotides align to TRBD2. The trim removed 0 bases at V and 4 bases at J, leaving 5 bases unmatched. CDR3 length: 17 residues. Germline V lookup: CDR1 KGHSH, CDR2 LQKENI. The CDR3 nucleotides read TGTGCCAGCTCACCACCGGCTAGCGGGAGATTCACCGGGGAGCTGTTTTTT. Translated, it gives CASSPPASGRFTGELFF.

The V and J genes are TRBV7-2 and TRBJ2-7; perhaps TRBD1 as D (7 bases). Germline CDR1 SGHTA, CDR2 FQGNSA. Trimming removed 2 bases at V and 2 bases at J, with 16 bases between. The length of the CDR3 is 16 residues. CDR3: CASSLRPGGGPYEQYF. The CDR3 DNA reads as TGTGCCAGCAGCTTACGGCCTGGAGGGGGCCCCTACGAGCAGTACTTC.

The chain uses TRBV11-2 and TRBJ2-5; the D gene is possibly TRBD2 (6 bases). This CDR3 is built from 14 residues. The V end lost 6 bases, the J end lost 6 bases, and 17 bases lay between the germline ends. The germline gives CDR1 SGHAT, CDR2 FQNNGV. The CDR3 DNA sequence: TGTGCCAGCAGTTCCTGGACTATCCGTCAGACCCAGTACTTC. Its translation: CASSSWTIRQTQYF.

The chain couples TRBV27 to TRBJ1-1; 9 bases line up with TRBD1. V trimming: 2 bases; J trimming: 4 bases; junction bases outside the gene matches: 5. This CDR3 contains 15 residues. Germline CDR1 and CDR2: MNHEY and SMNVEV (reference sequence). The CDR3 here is CASSLNRDRVTEAFF. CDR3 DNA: TGTGCCAGCAGTTTAAACCGGGACAGGGTCACTGAAGCTTTCTTT.

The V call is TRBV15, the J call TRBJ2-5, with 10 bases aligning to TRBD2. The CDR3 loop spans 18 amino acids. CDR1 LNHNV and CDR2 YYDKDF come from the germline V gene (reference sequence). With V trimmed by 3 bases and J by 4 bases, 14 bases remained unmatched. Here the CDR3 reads CATSRGGSSGGRGETQYF. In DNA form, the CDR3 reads TGTGCCACCAGCAGGGGAGGGTCTAGCGGGGGCCGGGGAGAGACCCAGTACTTC.